This T cell receptor (beta chain) was found in a study of blood T cell repertoires in COVID-19. Germline lookup yields CDR1 SNHLY and CDR2 FYNNEI. Trimming stripped 3 bases from V and 9 bases from J, with 15 bases between. The CDR3 is made up of 14 amino acids. TCRdb's copy holds only in-frame clones and misses some; the assay was immunoSEQ multiplex PCR. This sample carries hundreds of thousands of clones, 70% to 90% of them seen once, and the ten largest clones take 3.1%. What was sequenced was PBMCs or T cells enriched from blood (not recorded which). V usage is TRBV2 and J usage is TRBJ1-3; TRBD1 is a possible D gene (5 bases). This receptor was taken from a woman aged 50 to 60 in a cohort exposed to, infected with or recovered from COVID-19 (not recorded which). The DNA for the CDR3 is TGTGCCAGCAGTGAGGGGGGAAGTGGGAGCACCATATATTTT. Encoded protein: CASSEGGSGSTIYF.